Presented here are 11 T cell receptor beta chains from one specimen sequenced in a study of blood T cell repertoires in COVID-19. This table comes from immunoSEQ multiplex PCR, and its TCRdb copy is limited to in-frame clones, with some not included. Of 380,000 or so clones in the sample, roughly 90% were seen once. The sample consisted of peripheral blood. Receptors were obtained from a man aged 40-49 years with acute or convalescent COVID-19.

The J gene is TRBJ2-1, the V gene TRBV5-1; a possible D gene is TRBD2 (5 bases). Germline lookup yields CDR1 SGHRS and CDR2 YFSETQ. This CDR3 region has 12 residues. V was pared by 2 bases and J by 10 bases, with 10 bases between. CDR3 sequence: CASSLSGYEQFF. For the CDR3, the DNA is TGCGCCAGCAGCTTATCGGGATACGAGCAGTTCTTC.

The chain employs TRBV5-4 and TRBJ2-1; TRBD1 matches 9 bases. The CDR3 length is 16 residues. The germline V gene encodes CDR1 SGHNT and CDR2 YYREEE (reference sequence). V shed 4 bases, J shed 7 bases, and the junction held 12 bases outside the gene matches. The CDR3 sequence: CASSIKSGTGKNEQFF. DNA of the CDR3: TGTGCCAGCAGCATAAAATCCGGGACAGGGAAGAATGAGCAGTTCTTC.

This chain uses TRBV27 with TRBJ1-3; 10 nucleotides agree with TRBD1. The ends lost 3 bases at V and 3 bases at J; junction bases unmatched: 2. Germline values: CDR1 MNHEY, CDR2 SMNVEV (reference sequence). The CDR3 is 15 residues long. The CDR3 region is CASSLTGGFGNTIYF. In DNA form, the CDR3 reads TGTGCCAGCAGTTTGACAGGGGGCTTTGGAAACACCATATATTTT.

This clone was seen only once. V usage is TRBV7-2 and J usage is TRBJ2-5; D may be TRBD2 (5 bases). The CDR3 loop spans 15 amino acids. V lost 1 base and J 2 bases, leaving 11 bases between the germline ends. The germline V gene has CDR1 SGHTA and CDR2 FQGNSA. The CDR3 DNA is TGTGCCAGCAGCTTAGTCGCTAGCAGTCAAGAGACCCAGTACTTC. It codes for CASSLVASSQETQYF.

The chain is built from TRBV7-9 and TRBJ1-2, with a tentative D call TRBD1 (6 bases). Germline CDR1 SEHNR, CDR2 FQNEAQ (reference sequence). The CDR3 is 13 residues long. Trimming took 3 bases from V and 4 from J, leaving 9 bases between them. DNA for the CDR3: TGTGCCAGCAGCTTCACAGGGCGCTATGGCTACACCTTC. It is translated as CASSFTGRYGYTF.

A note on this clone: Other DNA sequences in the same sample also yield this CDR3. The CDR3 region has the DNA TGTGCCAGCAGCTCGCAAGAGACCCAGTACTTC. Translated: CASSSQETQYF. This chain connects TRBV12-3 or TRBV12-4 to TRBJ2-5; D gene ambiguous. The V gene lost 6 bases and the J gene lost 2 bases, with 4 bases spanning the gap. CDR3 length: 11 amino acids.

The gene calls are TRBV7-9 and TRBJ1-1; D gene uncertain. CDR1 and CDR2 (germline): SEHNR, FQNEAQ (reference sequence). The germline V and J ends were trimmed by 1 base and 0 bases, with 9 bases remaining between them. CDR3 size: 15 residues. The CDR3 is CASSLGASVNTEAFF. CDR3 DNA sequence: TGTGCCAGCAGCTTAGGCGCCAGCGTGAACACTGAAGCTTTCTTT.

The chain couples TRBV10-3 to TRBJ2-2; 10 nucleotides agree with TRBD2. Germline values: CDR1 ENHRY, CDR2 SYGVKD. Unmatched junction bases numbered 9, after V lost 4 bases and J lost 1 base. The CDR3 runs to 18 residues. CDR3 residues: CAISVLAGDLMNTGELFF. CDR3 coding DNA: TGTGCCATCAGTGTTCTAGCGGGAGACCTAATGAACACCGGGGAGCTGTTTTTT.

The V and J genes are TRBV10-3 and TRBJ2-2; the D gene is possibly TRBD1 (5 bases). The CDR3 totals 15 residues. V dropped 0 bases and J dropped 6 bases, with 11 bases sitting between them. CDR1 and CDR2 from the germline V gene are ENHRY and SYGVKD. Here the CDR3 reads CAISESSGSPGELFF. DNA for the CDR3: TGTGCCATCAGTGAGTCTTCAGGGTCTCCCGGGGAGCTGTTTTTT.

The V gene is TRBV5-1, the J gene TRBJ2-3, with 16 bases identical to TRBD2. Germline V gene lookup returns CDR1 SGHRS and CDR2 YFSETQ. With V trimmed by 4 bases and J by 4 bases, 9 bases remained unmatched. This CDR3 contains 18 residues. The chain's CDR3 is CASSLSGTSGGAADTQYF. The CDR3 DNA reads TGCGCCAGCAGCCTCTCCGGGACTAGCGGGGGGGCCGCAGATACGCAGTATTTT.

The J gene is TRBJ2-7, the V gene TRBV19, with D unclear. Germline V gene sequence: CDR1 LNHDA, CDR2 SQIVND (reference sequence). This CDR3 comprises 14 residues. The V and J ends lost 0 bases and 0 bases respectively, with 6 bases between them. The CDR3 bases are TGTGCCAGTAGTATAGATCATTTCTCCTACGAGCAGTACTTC. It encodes CASSIDHFSYEQYF.